This TCR beta chain was documented in a study of tumor and adjacent non-tumor tissue in lung cancer (dated by TCRdb to 2016 to 2019). General notes on the study: Patients with adenocarcinoma (about twelve), squamous cell carcinoma (2) and small cell lung cancer (1) were included in the cohort. The approximately 15 enrolled patients, of whom around 10 were men and 5 were women, were aged about 31 to 85 years and were diagnosed with TNM stage I to III disease. In total, sequencing yielded 125,075,908 productive TCRbeta reads, which works out to an average of around 3.9 million reads per sample. The study compared bulk TCRbeta repertoires between lung tumor tissue and matched distant non-tumor lung tissue from 15 lung cancer patients. For each patient, one tumor sample and one normal lung sample were taken, giving about 31 paired specimens that underwent TCRbeta CDR3 sequencing.

The germline V gene specifies LGHNA as CDR1 and YNFKEQ as CDR2. From its cysteine to its phenylalanine, the CDR3 spans 16 amino acids. The DNA shown is the 48-base CDR3, in frame from base 1. After removal of 5 bases from V and 13 bases from J, the junction retains 19 bases not matched to a gene. As concerns this clonotype: Its antigen remains unidentified. Base qualities are not at hand, and no much larger clone is one base apart.

Library preparation was by multiplex PCR. Sequenced using an Illumina HiSeq 2500. TCRbeta libraries were built by three rounds of nested PCR using primers (Table S4), following protocols modified from ARM-PCR. Before sequencing, PCR products in the 200-500 bp range were cut out of the gel and cleaned up using the QIAquick gel extraction kit. On the study's bioinformatics: Reads were cleaned with Trimmomatic, merged with FLASH into complete CDR3 sequences, and assigned to V(D)J germline segments with MiTCR. Clonal diversity was calculated as the inverse Simpson's index using VDJtools. In-frame sequences lacking a premature stop codon were counted as productive reads. TCRdb applied fastp at Q25 and MiXCR to the public reads, then kept only in-frame beta chains. A single entry per CDR3 protein holds the most common genes and DNA from its merged rows. The authors' filters were not applied to this entry. Counted in this sample were fewer than 85,000 distinct CDR3 sequences; roughly 80% of them appeared once. The ten largest clones take up 10% to 15% of the sample.

General findings and caveats noted by the study authors: The top 100 clones accounted for a significantly larger cumulative portion of the repertoire in normal lung than in tumor tissue. TCR diversity was significantly higher in younger patients, and higher tumor TCR diversity was associated with shorter overall and disease-free survival. Peripheral blood was not sequenced, so blood TCRbeta repertoires in these lung cancer patients were not examined. Only around 14 patients were in the cohort, and the authors stated that larger samples and more detailed clinical data are needed. Tumor tissue showed significantly higher TCR diversity (inverse Simpson) than normal lung tissue, at around 460 vs 160 (P = 0.0075, Mann-Whitney U test). The sequencing platform is not named in the methods, and unique molecular identifiers are not mentioned.

Bulk unsorted tissue served as the source for RNA extraction, and RNA quality was assessed using a NanoDrop ND-1000 and an Agilent 2100. All donors had newly diagnosed lung cancer, had not received prior chemotherapy, and were admitted for thoracic surgery in China between August and November 2014. Patients who had received previous radiotherapy or chemotherapy, or who had another concurrent cancer, were excluded from the study. Pieces of surgical tissue measuring roughly 1-2.3 cm3 were kept in RNAlater solution and stored at -80 degrees C until use. The rearrangement combines TRBV4-2 with TRBJ2-1; TRBD2 matches 8 bases in the middle. Sequencing used lung tumor tissue. The receptor's source is a woman aged 45-65 years with non-small cell lung cancer. The nucleotide sequence reads as follows: TGTGCCAGCAGCTCCTCCCTAGCGGGCCGGTACAATGTCCAGTTCTTC. The encoded protein is CASSSSLAGRYNVQFF.